Reported below is one TCR beta chain. What this receptor recognizes is not known. This may stem from a read error, because a much larger clone lies one nucleotide away. Bulk unsorted tissue served as the source for RNA extraction, and RNA quality was assessed using a NanoDrop ND-1000 and an Agilent 2100. Newly diagnosed lung cancer patients without prior chemotherapy who had been admitted for thoracic surgery in China between August and November 2014 were enrolled as donors. Patients with previous radiotherapy or chemotherapy, or with another concurrent cancer, were excluded from the study. Pieces of surgical tissue measuring about 1-2.1 cm3 were kept in RNAlater solution and held at -80 degrees C until needed. Taken from cysteine to phenylalanine, the CDR3 has 14 residues. Just the 42-base CDR3 DNA is kept, in frame starting at base 1. For CDR1 and CDR2, the germline V gene lists SGHRS and YFSETQ.

This record comes from a study of tumor and adjacent non-tumor tissue in lung cancer (dated by TCRdb to between 2018 and 2020). Regarding the complete study: The cohort included some twelve adenocarcinoma, a couple of squamous cell carcinoma and 1 small cell lung cancer patients. A total of roughly 130,000,000 productive TCRbeta reads were generated by sequencing, corresponding to an average of approximately 4.3 million reads per sample. The roughly 15 patients were aged roughly 30 to 80 years, included around ten men and 5 women, and had TNM stage I to III disease. The study compared bulk TCRbeta repertoires between lung tumor tissue and matched distant non-tumor lung tissue from 15 lung cancer patients. TCRbeta CDR3 sequencing was performed on fewer than 35 paired specimens, with one tumor sample and one normal lung sample collected per patient.

Findings and caveats that apply to the study as a whole: Only around 14 patients were in the cohort, and the authors stated that larger samples and more detailed clinical data are needed. Tumor tissue showed significantly higher TCR diversity (inverse Simpson) than normal lung tissue, at roughly 430 vs 170 (P = 0.0075, Mann-Whitney U test). Younger patients had significantly higher TCR diversity, and higher tumor TCR diversity was associated with shorter overall and disease-free survival. Because peripheral blood was not sequenced, the blood TCRbeta repertoires of the lung cancer patients in the study went unexamined. The methods do not name the sequencing platform or mention unique molecular identifiers. A significantly larger cumulative share of the repertoire was made up by the top 100 clones in normal lung than in tumor tissue.

The method was multiplex PCR. TCRdb shows the sequencer as Illumina HiSeq 2500. Following protocols modified from ARM-PCR, the researchers constructed TCRbeta libraries through three rounds of nested PCR with primers (Table S4). Before sequencing, PCR products of 200-500 bp were excised from the gel and purified with the QIAquick gel extraction kit. From the authors' description of their analysis: Trimmomatic was used to clean the reads, FLASH was used to merge the reads into complete CDR3 sequences, and MiTCR was used to assign the reads to V(D)J germline segments. Clonal diversity was computed as the inverse Simpson's index with VDJtools. In-frame sequences without a premature stop codon were defined as productive reads. In TCRdb, the public reads were trimmed at Q25 with fastp and aligned with MiXCR, with productive beta chains retained. Each CDR3 protein appears once, grouped with its most common genes and DNA. These V and J calls derive from TCRdb rather than the authors' analysis. This sample is represented by about 76,000 distinct CDR3 sequences; nearly 70% of them were singletons. Of the sample, around 12% is held by the ten largest clones.

The sequence came from a woman in her 70s with non-small cell lung cancer. Sequencing was done on a sample of lung tumor tissue. The sequence links TRBV5-1 to TRBJ2-7; matching of 5 bases hints at TRBD2 as the D gene. Here is the DNA: TGCGCCAACAGCTCCTCCGGGAACGCTGGGGAGCAGTACTTC. Its protein product is CANSSSGNAGEQYF.